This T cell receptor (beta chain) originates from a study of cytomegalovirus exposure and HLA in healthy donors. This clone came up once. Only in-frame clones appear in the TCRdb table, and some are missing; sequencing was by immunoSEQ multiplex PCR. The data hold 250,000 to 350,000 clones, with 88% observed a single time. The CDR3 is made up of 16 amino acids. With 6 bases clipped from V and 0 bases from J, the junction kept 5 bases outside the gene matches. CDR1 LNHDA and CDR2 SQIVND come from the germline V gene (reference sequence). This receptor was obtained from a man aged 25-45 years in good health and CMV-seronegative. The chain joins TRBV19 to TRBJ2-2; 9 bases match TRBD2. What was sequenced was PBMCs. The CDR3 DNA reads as TGTGCCAGTAGGCGAGCGGGGGGAACGAACACCGGGGAGCTGTTTTTT. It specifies CASRRAGGTNTGELFF. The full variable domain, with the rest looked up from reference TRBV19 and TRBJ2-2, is DGGITQSPKYLFRKEGQNVTLSCEQNLNHDAMYWYRQDPGQGLRLIYYSQIVNDFQKGDIAEGYSVSREKKESFPLTVTSAQKNPTAFYLCASRRAGGTNTGELFFGEGSRLTVL.